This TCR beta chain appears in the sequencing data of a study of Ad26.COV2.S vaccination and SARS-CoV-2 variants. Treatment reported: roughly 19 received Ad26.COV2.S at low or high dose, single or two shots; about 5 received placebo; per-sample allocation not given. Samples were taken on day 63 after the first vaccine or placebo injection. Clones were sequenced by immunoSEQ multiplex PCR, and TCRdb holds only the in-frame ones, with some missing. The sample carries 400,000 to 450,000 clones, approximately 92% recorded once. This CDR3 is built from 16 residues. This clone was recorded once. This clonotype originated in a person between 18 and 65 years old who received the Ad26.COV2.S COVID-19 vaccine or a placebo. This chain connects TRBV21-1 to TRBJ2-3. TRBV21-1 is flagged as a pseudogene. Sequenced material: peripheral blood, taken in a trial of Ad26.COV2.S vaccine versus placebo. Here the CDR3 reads CASSKRATTSTDTQYF. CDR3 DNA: TGTGCCAGCAGCAAAAGGGCTACCACTAGCACAGATACGCAGTATTTT.